This TCR beta chain came from a study of cytomegalovirus exposure and HLA in healthy donors. Points from the study as a whole: TCR beta sequences numbering over 15,000 were associated with HLA alleles at 0.05 false discovery rate in a later analysis. It was reportedly the case that the classifier diagnosed cytomegalovirus status with high specificity and sensitivity.

Germline CDR1 reads LGHNA; CDR2 reads YNFKEQ. This CDR3 is built from 16 residues. In its sample, this clone was seen once. Its matching antigen is unknown. Primers for the PCR totalled 60 Vbeta and 13 Jbeta. Measured with immunoSEQ multiplex PCR; TCRdb has only the in-frame clones, and not every one. The sample comprises more than 95,000 clones, about 79% of which are singletons, and 5% to 6.5% rests with the top ten. J is TRBJ2-5 and V is TRBV4-2; TRBD2 matches 9 bases. The DNA end lines up better with TRBJ2-7; the J call may be wrong. Sequenced sample: PBMCs. The clonotype was recovered from a man aged 55 to 70 in good health and CMV-seropositive. Written as DNA, the CDR3 is TGTGCCAGCAGCCAAGATTTAAGCGGGGGGTTATACGAGCAGTACTTC. Translating it yields CASSQDLSGGLYEQYF.